This TCR beta chain was recovered during a study of post-analysis software for immune sequencing data. The overall study: Multiple sclerosis in the patients followed relapsing-remitting, secondary progressive and progressive-relapsing courses. The study, taken as a whole, reports: Controls showed significantly higher normalized Chao1 diversity than did multiple sclerosis patients. Strong same-batch co-clustering of samples appeared with F measure clustering. Included in a set of roughly five TRBV segments more frequent in patients than controls were TRBV5-6, TRBV5-1 and TRBV20-1.

About this clonotype: Its antigen is still unknown.

Unique molecular identifiers tagged the TCR beta cDNA libraries. The T cell input of roughly 0.9 to 11 million gave roughly 0.5 million cDNA molecules. TCRdb re-called the PCR reads with MiXCR, one entry per CDR3 protein. This table has roughly 870,000 distinct CDR3 sequences, roughly half appearing once. V dropped 3 bases and J dropped 5 bases, with 24 bases sitting between them. CDR3 length equals 17 residues. Germline loops: CDR1 SQVTM, CDR2 ANQGSEA. V and J are TRBV29-1 and TRBJ2-3; maybe TRBD2 (7 bases). This receptor was identified in a girl between 5 and 17 years old with multiple sclerosis. The sequenced sample consisted of blood. CDR3 DNA: TGCAGCGTTGATGGTGGGGGGGCCCAGCTTCAACTAGATACGCAGTATTTT. Protein: CSVDGGGAQLQLDTQYF.